This is a list of T cell receptor beta chains from one sample in a study of OX40 agonist ivuxolimab in advanced cancers. Some clones are missing from TCRdb's copy, which holds only in-frame ones; the method was immunoSEQ multiplex PCR. The sample has tens of thousands of clones, about 87% seen once; the top ten hold about 33%. Sequenced here: CD4+ or CD8+ T cells sorted from blood, sampled in a trial of the OX40 agonist ivuxolimab. All receptors derive from an adult with an advanced solid tumor such as melanoma, head and neck, liver or kidney cancer. Both conserved end residues are part of each CDR3. The D gene is left open where the match is weak. Some rows mark clone size as missing; the rest say once, few, many or name a class of expanded clone.

d_call,j_call,v_call,clone_size,cdr3_nt,cdr3_aa
NA,TRBJ1-5,TRBV28,NA,TGTGCCAGCAGTTTTTCCCACTTTAGCAATCAGCCCCAGCATTTT,CASSFSHFSNQPQHF
NA,TRBJ2-7,TRBV7-2,NA,TGTGCCAGCAGCATCACCGGGACCGAAATGGACGAGCAGTACTTC,CASSITGTEMDEQYF
NA,TRBJ2-1,TRBV5-5,NA,TGTGCCAGCAGCCTACTCTCGGCTAGCAATGAGCAGTTCTTC,CASSLLSASNEQFF
NA,TRBJ2-3,TRBV7-9,once,TGTGCCAGCAGCTTAGTGCAGGGTGTCGGCACAGATACGCAGTATTTT,CASSLVQGVGTDTQYF
NA,TRBJ2-5,TRBV5-6,NA,TGTGCCAGCAGCTTGAGGGTGCTAGAGACCCAGTACTTC,CASSLRVLETQYF
TRBD1,TRBJ1-4,TRBV4-3,NA,TGCGCCAGCAGCCCCGGGACAGGACCTAATGAAAAACTGTTTTTT,CASSPGTGPNEKLFF
NA,TRBJ1-1,TRBV19,once,TGTGCCACCAGTAGGGTTTTTGGCACTGAAGCTTTCTTT,CATSRVFGTEAFF
TRBD2,TRBJ2-1,TRBV4-1,NA,TGCGCCAGCAGCCTTGGAACCCTTAGCGGGAGATATTACTACAATGAGCAGTTCTTC,CASSLGTLSGRYYYNEQFF
NA,TRBJ1-2,TRBV30,once,TGTGCCTGGAGTCTAGGTCAGAGCTACACCTTC,CAWSLGQSYTF
TRBD1,TRBJ1-1,TRBV2,NA,TGTGCCAGCAGTGTTGACAGGGACACTGAAGCTTTCTTT,CASSVDRDTEAFF
NA,TRBJ1-3,TRBV5-1,NA,TGCGCCAGCAGCTTTGGAAGGACCGACTCTGGAAACACCATATATTTT,CASSFGRTDSGNTIYF
TRBD2,TRBJ2-2,TRBV6-1,few,TGTGCCAGCAGTGAGGGGCTAGCGGGAGCCGGGGAGCTGTTTTTT,CASSEGLAGAGELFF
NA,TRBJ2-7,TRBV15,NA,TGTGCCACCAGCAGAGAGAGTACTGGGGTAGAGCAGTACTTC,CATSRESTGVEQYF
NA,TRBJ2-7,TRBV20-1,once,TGCAGTGCCCGGAGCTCCTACGAGCAGTACTTC,CSARSSYEQYF
TRBD1,TRBJ1-1,TRBV15,once,TGTGCCACCAGCAACCCAGGGGGGTGGTACACTGAAGCTTTCTTT,CATSNPGGWYTEAFF
TRBD1,TRBJ2-1,TRBV29-1,few,TGCAGCGTCAGGGGGACCCTCTACAATGAGCAGTTCTTC,CSVRGTLYNEQFF
NA,TRBJ1-4,TRBV10-3,NA,TGTGCCATCAGTGAGGGGGTCACAACTAATGAAAAACTGTTTTTT,CAISEGVTTNEKLFF
NA,TRBJ2-3,TRBV4-3,NA,TGCGCCAGCAGCCTCGGACGGACTAGCACAGATACGCAGTATTTT,CASSLGRTSTDTQYF
NA,TRBJ2-3,TRBV2,NA,TGTGCCAGCAGTGATGGTAGGGGAGCGGATACGCAGTATTTT,CASSDGRGADTQYF
TRBD1,TRBJ1-3,TRBV9,NA,TGTGCCAGCAGTGAGAGACAGGGCCCCTCTGGAAACACCATATATTTT,CASSERQGPSGNTIYF
NA,TRBJ2-7,TRBV2,NA,TGTGCCAGGGGGGGACCCCGAAGCACCTACGAGCAGTACTTC,CARGGPRSTYEQYF
TRBD1,TRBJ2-2,TRBV2,NA,TGTGCCAGCCTCAGACAGGGGGCGGGCACCGGGGAGCTGTTTTTT,CASLRQGAGTGELFF
TRBD2,TRBJ2-1,TRBV6-1,NA,TGTGCCAGCAGTGTCCCCGGGGGGGGCAGCTACAATGAGCAGTTCTTC,CASSVPGGGSYNEQFF
NA,TRBJ2-1,TRBV9,NA,TGTGCCAGCAGCCCCGTTGGAGCGAGTAATGAGCAGTTCTTC,CASSPVGASNEQFF
NA,TRBJ2-5,TRBV11-3,NA,TGTGCCAGCAGCTTTAGGGCAGGGATCCAAGAGACCCAGTACTTC,CASSFRAGIQETQYF
NA,TRBJ1-3,TRBV30,NA,TGTGCCTGGAGTGTACCAGGGGCTGGAAACACCATATATTTT,CAWSVPGAGNTIYF
TRBD1,TRBJ2-3,TRBV13,few,TGTGCCAGCAGCCGAACCTACAGGGGCCCGAGCACAGATACGCAGTATTTT,CASSRTYRGPSTDTQYF
NA,TRBJ1-1,TRBV19,NA,TGTGCCAGTAGTATGGGTCCAAGAGCTTTCTTT,CASSMGPRAFF
NA,TRBJ2-5,TRBV20-1,NA,TGCAGCGCAAGACCCCAAGAGACCCAGTACTTC,CSARPQETQYF
TRBD1,TRBJ1-2,TRBV5-4,NA,TGTGCCAGCAGCTTCCGGGACAGCGGTGATCCTGGCTACACCTTC,CASSFRDSGDPGYTF
TRBD1,TRBJ1-5,TRBV28,NA,TGTGCCAGCAGTCTTCGGACAGGTAAGAGTCAGCCCCAGCATTTT,CASSLRTGKSQPQHF
TRBD2,TRBJ2-1,TRBV7-9,NA,TGTGCCAGCAGCTGGTTAATAGCGGGGCACCTCCAGTTCTTC,CASSWLIAGHLQFF
TRBD1,TRBJ2-7,TRBV4-2,NA,TGTGCCAGCAGCTTCGACAGGGCCTACGAGCAGTACTTC,CASSFDRAYEQYF
NA,TRBJ2-7,TRBV2,once,TGTGCCAGCAGTGTACGACTTACCTCTCTGTCAGAGCAGTACTTC,CASSVRLTSLSEQYF
NA,TRBJ2-3,TRBV29-1,NA,TGCAGCGGAGGAGGTACTAGCACAGATACGCAGTATTTT,CSGGGTSTDTQYF
NA,TRBJ2-7,TRBV7-8,NA,TGTGCCAGCAGCTTGGCGCCGGGGGAGCAGTACTTC,CASSLAPGEQYF
TRBD1,TRBJ1-3,TRBV7-2,NA,TGTGCCAGCAGTAGGGACAGTCCCCTCTCTGGAAACACCATATATTTT,CASSRDSPLSGNTIYF